The next 20 T cell receptor beta chains were all read from a single sample in a study of blood T cell repertoires in COVID-19. Some clones are missing from TCRdb's copy, which holds only in-frame ones; the method was immunoSEQ multiplex PCR. The repertoire has fewer than 200,000 clones, 86% of them found once; the top ten carry around 9%. What was sequenced was peripheral blood. The receptors were gathered from a man aged 50-59 years with active or convalescent COVID-19.

V and J are TRBV10-2 and TRBJ2-1; TRBD2 might be the D (7 bases). This CDR3 comprises 15 residues. CDR1 WSHSY and CDR2 SAAADI come from the germline V gene. The V and J ends lost 6 bases and 1 base respectively, with 13 bases between them. CDR3 residues: CASRLGGGSYNEQFF. The CDR3 DNA follows: TGCGCCAGCAGGTTAGGGGGAGGGTCCTACAATGAGCAGTTCTTC.

This chain connects TRBV18 to TRBJ2-5; 9 bases line up with TRBD2. Germline V gene lookup returns CDR1 KGHSH and CDR2 LQKENI. The V gene end was trimmed by 2 bases and the J gene end by 1 base; junction bases not matched to a gene: 5. This CDR3 contains 16 residues. As DNA, the CDR3 is TGTGCCAGCTCACCAACAGCGGGGGGATCCCAAGAGACCCAGTACTTC. The encoded protein is CASSPTAGGSQETQYF.

This rearrangement joins TRBV2 to TRBJ2-7, with 11 positions matching TRBD2. V lost 4 bases to trimming and J lost 3 bases; unmatched junction nucleotides: 8. The CDR3 runs 16 residues. Germline-derived CDR1 and CDR2 are SNHLY and FYNNEI. CDR3 in DNA: TGTGCCAGCAGTGGAAGTAGCGGGAGGGCTTTCTACGAGCAGTACTTC. This codes for CASSGSSGRAFYEQYF. The complete variable domain, with remaining parts taken from reference TRBV2 and TRBJ2-7, reads EPEVTQTPSHQVTQMGQEVILRCVPISNHLYFYWYRQILGQKVEFLVSFYNNEISEKSEIFDDQFSVERPDGSNFTLKIRSTKLEDSAMYFCASSGSSGRAFYEQYFGPGTRLTVT.

The gene calls are TRBV2 and TRBJ2-3, with 8 bases aligning to TRBD2. The CDR3 is 15 amino acids. Germline CDR1 SNHLY, CDR2 FYNNEI. After removal of 4 bases from V and 0 bases from J, the junction contained 3 bases not matched to a gene. CDR3 sequence reads: CASSVASGSTDTQYF. CDR3 bases: TGTGCCAGCAGTGTAGCTAGCGGGAGCACAGATACGCAGTATTTT.

This clone was seen just once. The genes are TRBV7-2 and TRBJ1-1, with D unclear. Germline CDR1 reads SGHTA; CDR2 reads FQGNSA. V gave up 5 bases and J gave up 3 bases, with 13 bases separating them. This CDR3 spans 14 amino acids. The CDR3 loop is CASSRPLIDTEAFF. CDR3 DNA sequence: TGTGCCAGCAGCCGCCCTTTGATAGACACTGAAGCTTTCTTT.

The rearrangement links TRBV29-1 to TRBJ1-1; TRBD1 matches at 7 bases. With V trimmed by 4 bases and J by 6 bases, 5 bases remained unmatched. The CDR3 sequence is 12 residues long. Germline CDR1 reads SQVTM; CDR2 reads ANQGSEA. The CDR3 DNA sequence: TGCAGCGTTGTACTGGGGACAGCTGAAGCTTTCTTT. Translated: CSVVLGTAEAFF. The full variable domain, rest sourced from reference TRBV29-1 and TRBJ1-1, is SAVISQKPSRDICQRGTSLTIQCQVDSQVTMMFWYRQQPGQSLTLIATANQGSEATYESGFVIDKFPISRPNLTFSTLTVSNMSPEDSSIYLCSVVLGTAEAFFGQGTRLTVV.

The V call is TRBV24-1, the J call TRBJ1-3; a possible D gene is TRBD1 (5 bases). V was cut by 7 bases and J by 2 bases, with 11 bases left in between. This CDR3 region has 14 residues. Germline values: CDR1 KGHDR, CDR2 SFDVKD. CDR3 loop: CATRETAPGNTIYF. CDR3 nucleotide sequence: TGTGCCACCAGGGAGACAGCACCTGGAAACACCATATATTTT.

This chain joins TRBV19 and TRBJ1-1; D gene uncertain. The CDR3 length is 14 residues. Trimming removed 3 bases at V and 8 bases at J, with 16 bases between. Germline CDR1 LNHDA, CDR2 SQIVND (reference sequence). The DNA of the CDR3 is TGTGCCAGTAGTATCGGGATTTCGGTATTGGAAGCTTTCTTT. Its protein product is CASSIGISVLEAFF.

The genes are TRBV28 and TRBJ1-4, with 7 bases fitting TRBD1. This CDR3 has 14 residues. V lost 4 bases, J lost 5 bases, and 4 bases stayed unmatched. CDR1 and CDR2 (germline): MDHEN, SYDVKM. The CDR3 sequence: CASSSSGGNEKLFF. CDR3 DNA: TGTGCCAGCAGTTCTTCAGGGGGAAATGAAAAACTGTTTTTT.

J is TRBJ2-3 and V is TRBV4-1, with 9 bases fitting TRBD2. CDR3 size: 18 residues. V shed 4 bases and J 5 bases; nucleotides not matched to a gene: 16. Germline V gene data show CDR1 as MGHRA and CDR2 as YSYEKL. CDR3 region: CASSPPGGIAGAGDTQYF. CDR3 nucleotides: TGCGCCAGCAGCCCTCCGGGGGGAATAGCGGGGGCCGGAGATACGCAGTATTTT.

The chain recombines TRBV6-5 with TRBJ1-2; the match to TRBD1 covers 7 bases. The V gene end was trimmed by 6 bases and the J gene end by 3 bases; junction bases not matched to a gene: 10. The CDR3 spans 15 residues. Germline loops: CDR1 MNHEY, CDR2 SVGAGI. The CDR3, as DNA: TGTGCCAGCAGAAAAAACAGGGGCTGGGACTATGGCTACACCTTC. It specifies CASRKNRGWDYGYTF.

The chain combines TRBV5-1 with TRBJ1-1; D gene uncertain. This CDR3 is 13 amino acids long. Germline V gene sequence: CDR1 SGHRS, CDR2 YFSETQ. V shed 4 bases and J shed 2 bases, with 9 bases lying between them. In DNA, the CDR3 is TGCGCCAGCAGCGGAGGGCAAAACACTGAAGCTTTCTTT. Its translation is CASSGGQNTEAFF.

As DNA, the CDR3 is TGTGCCAGCACCAGGGGTGATTCACCCCTCCACTTT. Translation: CASTRGDSPLHF. This chain links TRBV5-6 with TRBJ1-6; possibly TRBD1 for D (6 bases). V dropped 6 bases and J dropped 8 bases, with 9 bases sitting between them. Germline CDR1 reads SGHDT; CDR2 reads YYEEEE. The CDR3 length is 12 residues.

The CDR3 coding sequence is TGTGCCAGCAGCTCGGTGTTCAGGGGGCTAACTGAAGCTTTCTTT. The encoded protein is CASSSVFRGLTEAFF. The V call is TRBV5-4, the J call TRBJ1-1, with 8 bases identical to TRBD1. CDR3 length equals 15 residues. CDR1 SGHNT and CDR2 YYREEE come from the germline V gene (reference sequence). Losses at the gene ends were 3 bases for V and 5 bases for J; bases not matched to a gene: 9.

The rearrangement links TRBV10-3 to TRBJ1-4, with 7 positions matching TRBD1. There are 12 residues in the CDR3. With V trimmed by 11 bases and J by 11 bases, 11 bases remained unmatched. Germline CDR1 ENHRY, CDR2 SYGVKD. The chain's CDR3 is CAARDSQEKLFF. For the CDR3, the DNA is TGTGCCGCCCGGGACAGCCAGGAGAAACTGTTTTTT.

The genes are TRBV19 and TRBJ2-7; TRBD2 is a possible D gene (5 bases). In germline, CDR1 is LNHDA, CDR2 SQIVND (reference sequence). The ends were cut back, 1 base at V and 2 bases at J, with 12 bases in the middle. This CDR3 is 15 amino acids long. CDR3 coding DNA: TGTGCCAGTAGTATAGGGAGGCCTTCCCCCTACGAGCAGTACTTC. Its translation: CASSIGRPSPYEQYF.

This chain uses TRBV29-1 with TRBJ2-5; D possibly corresponds to TRBD2 (5 bases). The CDR3 has 13 residues. The germline CDR1 and CDR2 sequences are SQVTM and ANQGSEA. Trimming stripped 3 bases from V and 1 base from J, with 9 bases between. Written as DNA, the CDR3 is TGCAGCGTTGAGACTACGCCCCAAGAGACCCAGTACTTC. Translating gives CSVETTPQETQYF.

The genes are TRBV4-2 and TRBJ2-4; no reliable D call. The CDR3 consists of 16 residues. V was trimmed by 0 bases and J by 0 bases, leaving 9 bases between them. Per germline, CDR1 LGHNA and CDR2 YNFKEQ. The DNA for the CDR3 is TGTGCCAGCAGCCAAGATCTGGAGCGAGCCAAAAACATTCAGTACTTC. This sequence encodes CASSQDLERAKNIQYF.

The CDR3 loop is CSVGGSAAYEQYF. CDR3 coding DNA: TGCAGCGTTGGGGGCAGCGCGGCCTACGAGCAGTACTTC. This chain joins TRBV29-1 and TRBJ2-7; perhaps TRBD1 as D (5 bases). The germline V and J ends were trimmed by 4 bases and 2 bases, with 12 bases remaining between them. Germline V CDR1 and CDR2: SQVTM, ANQGSEA. CDR3 size: 13 residues.

This clone has a handful of counts. V gene TRBV6-5 combines with J gene TRBJ2-2; possible D gene TRBD1, 6 bases. Trimming removed 6 bases from V and 0 bases from J, with 11 bases in between. The CDR3 totals 15 residues. Germline CDR1 is MNHEY and CDR2 is SVGAGI. CDR3 loop: CASREDSTNTGELFF. The CDR3 DNA reads as TGTGCCAGCAGGGAGGACAGTACGAACACCGGGGAGCTGTTTTTT.